This TCR beta chain comes out of a study of metastatic and nonmetastatic thyroid tumors. TCRdb re-called the PCR reads through MiXCR. This sample has fewer than 30,000 clones, with more than 20% found just once. This clone was detected many times. Per the germline V gene, CDR1 is LGHNA and CDR2 is YSLEER. This CDR3 spans 16 amino acids. The V gene lost 1 base and the J gene lost 4 bases, with 13 bases spanning the gap. Before thyroid surgery, none of the patients had received any treatment. This sequence joins TRBV4-3 and TRBJ2-2; D possibly uses TRBD1 or TRBD2 (5 bases each). The TCR sequence derives from a male donor with papillary thyroid cancer or a benign thyroid nodule (not recorded which). Some clones in this sample may be carry-over from other donors' samples. Specimen: blood. The CDR3 loop reads CASSQVRGFGTGELFF. Written as DNA, the CDR3 is TGCGCCAGCAGCCAAGTTCGGGGCTTCGGCACCGGGGAGCTGTTTTTT.